The clone carrying this T cell receptor beta chain was seen more than once but under ten times. Sequence at one end of the junction differs from germline and may be a read error. These data originate in a study of blood T cells in healthy people across ages. Germline CDR1 and CDR2: MNHNS and SASEGT. The CDR3 spans 11 residues. Primed by a sample-barcoded 5' primer and a J-beta primer mix, a second PCR proceeded for 7 to 11 cycles. MiXCR was run by TCRdb on the 5' RACE reads, yielding one entry per CDR3 protein. This sample yields roughly 550,000 distinct CDR3 sequences, of which around 24% are seen a single time; approximately 10% belongs to the top ten. These same records also appear under a second study, on T cells of mothers and their children.

The sample comprised blood. J is TRBJ1-4 and V is TRBV6-1; a weak D match, TRBD1 (5 bases). This TCR came from a boy between 10 and 17 years old in good health. CDR3 DNA: TGTGCCAGCAGGAACGAGGGGAAACTGGTTTTT. It is translated as CASRNEGKLVF.